This TCR beta chain was sequenced for a study of OX40 agonist ivuxolimab in advanced cancers. Whole-study context: Averaging 60 years in age, with a range of about 23 to 80, the cohort was about 83% male. General study points: Expanded peripheral T cells had an undetermined antigen specificity.

Notes on this clone: Its antigen is undetermined.

Generated by immunoSEQ multiplex PCR, the TCRdb table keeps only in-frame clones and is missing some. This table holds tens of thousands of clones, around 83% found once. In germline, CDR1 is SEHNR, CDR2 FQNEAQ (reference sequence). Trimming removed 1 base at V and 0 bases at J, with 13 bases between. The CDR3 totals 17 residues. This material consisted of CD4+ or CD8+ T cells sorted from blood, taken in a trial of the OX40 agonist ivuxolimab. The rearrangement uses TRBV7-9 and TRBJ1-5, with D maybe TRBD1 (6 bases). This sequence was found in an adult with an advanced solid tumor such as melanoma, head and neck, liver or kidney cancer. The CDR3 spells CASSLDWDTFSNQPQHF. CDR3 DNA sequence: TGTGCCAGCAGCTTAGATTGGGACACCTTTAGCAATCAGCCCCAGCATTTT.